This TCR beta chain derives from a study of shared clonotypes between healthy human individuals. The study, taken as a whole, reports: Generation probabilities were higher for clonotypes shared across all four sorted-subset donors than for unshared ones. Around 4.7% of naive CD4 clonotypes were shared across a few donors. An anticipated effect of sequencing depth on clonotype sharing among donors was recognized.

Assay used: immunoSEQ multiplex PCR; TCRdb lists only in-frame clones, some missing. Of roughly 2,500,000 clones in the sample, 80% to 95% were seen once. As to this clone: The target antigen is unknown.

The CDR3 loop spans 15 amino acids. Germline loops: CDR1 SGHRS, CDR2 YFSETQ. Trimming at V came to 3 bases and at J to 0 bases, leaving 3 bases not matched to a gene. The material sequenced was naive CD4+ T cells from PBMCs. As for subset: CD45RA+ positively selected. The V call is TRBV5-1, the J call TRBJ2-1; 7 nucleotides match TRBD2. The receptor was isolated from a man younger than 35 in good health. Some clones in this sample may be carry-over from other donors' samples. CDR3 in DNA: TGCGCCAGCAGCTCGGGACTACTCTCCTACAATGAGCAGTTCTTC. This encodes CASSSGLLSYNEQFF.